What follows are 9 T cell receptor beta chains derived from one specimen sequenced in a study of T cells in Graves' hyperthyroidism and ophthalmopathy. The TCR beta CDR3 regions underwent amplification using RNA transcripts as the source. TCR CDR3 regions were first amplified by RT-PCR with HTBI primers. TCRdb reprocessed the multiplex PCR reads via MiXCR and lists one record per CDR3 protein. The sample holds about 280,000 distinct CDR3 sequences; 25% to 30% are singletons and the top ten take roughly 24%. Material: blood. All receptors derive from a man in his forties with Graves' hyperthyroidism that later progressed to Graves' ophthalmopathy.

At least ten counts were recorded for this clonotype. The chain combines TRBV5-1 with TRBJ2-7; no clear D. The V gene's germline CDR1 is SGHRS and CDR2 YFSETQ. The CDR3 is 15 residues long. V lost 2 bases, J lost 0 bases, and 12 bases lay in between. The DNA of the CDR3 is TGCGCCAGCAGCTTTGACCACGCAACCTCCTACGAGCAGTACTTC. Amino acids: CASSFDHATSYEQYF.

The V gene is TRBV27, the J gene TRBJ1-5, with TRBD1 matching over 9 bases. CDR1 and CDR2 from the germline V gene are MNHEY and SMNVEV (reference sequence). J was trimmed by 0 bases and V by 0 bases; bases with no gene match: 6. CDR3 length: 18 residues. The CDR3 region is CASSLSGTGYNSNQPQHF. The CDR3 DNA reads as TGTGCCAGCAGTTTATCTGGGACAGGGTACAATAGCAATCAGCCCCAGCATTTT.

The chain couples TRBV19 to TRBJ1-3; D call uncertain. Per germline, CDR1 LNHDA and CDR2 SQIVND (reference sequence). V was shortened by 2 bases and J by 0 bases, with 5 bases between the two germline ends. There are 14 residues in the CDR3. The CDR3 is CASSIRSSGNTIYF. The CDR3 region has the DNA TGTGCCAGTAGTATACGGAGCTCTGGAAACACCATATATTTT.

This clonotype appeared a few times. The gene calls are TRBV14 and TRBJ1-2; the match to TRBD1 covers 7 bases. Per the germline V gene, CDR1 is SGHDN and CDR2 is FVKESK. V gave up 4 bases and J gave up 4 bases; unmatched junction bases: 6. The CDR3 is 14 residues long. For the CDR3, the DNA is TGTGCCAGCAGCCCGACAGGGACCCCCTATGGCTACACCTTC. It yields the protein CASSPTGTPYGYTF.

Many counts were recorded for this clonotype. This sequence joins TRBV5-1 and TRBJ2-2, with D unclear. V was shortened by 4 bases and J by 2 bases, with 21 bases between the two germline ends. The CDR3 length is 18 residues. Per germline, CDR1 SGHRS and CDR2 YFSETQ. CDR3: CASSAPIGQRLNTGELFF. Written as DNA, the CDR3 is TGCGCCAGCAGCGCCCCAATCGGGCAGAGGTTAAACACCGGGGAGCTGTTTTTT.

This clonotype was found once. The V call is TRBV27, the J call TRBJ2-7; 14 nucleotides match TRBD2. V trimming: 9 bases; J trimming: 3 bases; junction bases outside the gene matches: 10. Germline CDR1 and CDR2: MNHEY and SMNVEV (reference sequence). This CDR3 contains 16 residues. The CDR3 region is CASKMGLAGASYEQYF. CDR3 DNA: TGTGCCAGTAAGATGGGACTAGCGGGAGCCAGCTACGAGCAGTACTTC.

At least ten counts were recorded for this clonotype. The chain uses TRBV29-1 and TRBJ2-3; 10 positions match TRBD2. V lost 6 bases to trimming and J lost 5 bases; unmatched junction nucleotides: 11. CDR1 is SQVTM, CDR2 ANQGSEA, per germline. The CDR3 length is 15 residues. In nucleotides, the CDR3 is TGCAGCGTGTCCATAGCGGGAGGAGTCGGAGATACGCAGTATTTT. This sequence encodes CSVSIAGGVGDTQYF.

This clonotype was counted between two and nine times. This chain joins TRBV25-1 and TRBJ1-6; maybe TRBD1 (6 bases). CDR1 MGHDK and CDR2 SYGVNS come from the germline V gene. This CDR3 is built from 13 residues. The V gene lost 5 bases and the J gene lost 14 bases, with 16 bases spanning the gap. This chain's CDR3 is CASSRGAGPALHF. The CDR3 DNA follows: TGTGCCAGCAGTCGGGGGGCAGGCCCAGCCCTCCACTTT. Looking up the rest from reference TRBV25-1 and TRBJ1-6 gives the full variable domain: EADIYQTPRYLVIGTGKKITLECSQTMGHDKMYWYQQDPGMELHLIHYSYGVNSTEKGDLSSESTVSRIRTEHFPLTLESARPSHTSQYLCASSRGAGPALHFGNGTRLTVT.

The sample holds many counts of this clonotype. The V and J genes are TRBV6-5 and TRBJ2-7, with D perhaps TRBD2 (6 bases). The V gene's germline CDR1 is MNHEY and CDR2 SVGAGI. The CDR3 consists of 13 residues. V was shortened by 7 bases and J by 6 bases, with 16 bases between the two germline ends. CDR3 coding DNA: TGTGCCAGCAACCCCCGGGAGACGAGCGAGCAGTACTTC. Translating it yields CASNPRETSEQYF.